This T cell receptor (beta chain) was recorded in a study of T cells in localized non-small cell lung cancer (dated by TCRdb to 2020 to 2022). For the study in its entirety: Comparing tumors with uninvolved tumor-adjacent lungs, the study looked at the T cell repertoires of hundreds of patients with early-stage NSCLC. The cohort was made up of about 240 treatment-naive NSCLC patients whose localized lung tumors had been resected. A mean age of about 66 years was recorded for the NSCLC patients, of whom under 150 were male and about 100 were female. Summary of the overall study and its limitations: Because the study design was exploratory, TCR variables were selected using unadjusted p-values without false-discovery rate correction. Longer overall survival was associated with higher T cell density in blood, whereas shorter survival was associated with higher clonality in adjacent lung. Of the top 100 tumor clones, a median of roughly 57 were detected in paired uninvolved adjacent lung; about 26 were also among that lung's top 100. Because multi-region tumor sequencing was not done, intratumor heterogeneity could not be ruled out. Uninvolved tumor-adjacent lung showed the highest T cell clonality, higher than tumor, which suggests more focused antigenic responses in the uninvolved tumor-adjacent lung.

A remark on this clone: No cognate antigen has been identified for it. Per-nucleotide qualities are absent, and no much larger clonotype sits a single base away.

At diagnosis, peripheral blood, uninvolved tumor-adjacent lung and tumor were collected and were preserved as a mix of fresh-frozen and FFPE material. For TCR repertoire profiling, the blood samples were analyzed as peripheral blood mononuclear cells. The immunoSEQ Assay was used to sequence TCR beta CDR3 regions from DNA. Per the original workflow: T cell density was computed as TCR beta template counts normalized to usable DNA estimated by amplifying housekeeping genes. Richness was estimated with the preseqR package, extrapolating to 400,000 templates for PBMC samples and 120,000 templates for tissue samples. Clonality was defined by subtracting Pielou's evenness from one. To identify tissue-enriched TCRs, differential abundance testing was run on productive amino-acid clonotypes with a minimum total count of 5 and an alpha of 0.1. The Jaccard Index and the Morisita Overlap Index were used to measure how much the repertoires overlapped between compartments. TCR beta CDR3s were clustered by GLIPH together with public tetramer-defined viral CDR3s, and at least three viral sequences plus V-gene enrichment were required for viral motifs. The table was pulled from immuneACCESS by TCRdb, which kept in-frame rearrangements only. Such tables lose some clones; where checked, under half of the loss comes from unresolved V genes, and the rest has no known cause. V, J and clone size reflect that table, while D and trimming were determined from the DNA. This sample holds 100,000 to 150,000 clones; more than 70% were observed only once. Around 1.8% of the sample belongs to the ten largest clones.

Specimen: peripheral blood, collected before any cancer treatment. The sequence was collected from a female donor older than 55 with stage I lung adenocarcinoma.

The CDR3 reads CASSSARSTEAFF. The DNA reads as follows: TGTGCCAGCAGTTCCGCACGGAGCACTGAAGCTTTCTTT. In this chain, TRBV5-4 is recombined with TRBJ1-1, with the D gene uncertain. CDR1 and CDR2 (SGHNT, YYREEE) derive from the germline V gene (reference sequence). Cut back by 5 bases and 4 bases, the V and J ends lie 12 bases apart. CDR3 length: 13 amino acids, cysteine to phenylalanine. Kept here is only the CDR3 DNA, which spans 39 bases and is read in frame from base 1.